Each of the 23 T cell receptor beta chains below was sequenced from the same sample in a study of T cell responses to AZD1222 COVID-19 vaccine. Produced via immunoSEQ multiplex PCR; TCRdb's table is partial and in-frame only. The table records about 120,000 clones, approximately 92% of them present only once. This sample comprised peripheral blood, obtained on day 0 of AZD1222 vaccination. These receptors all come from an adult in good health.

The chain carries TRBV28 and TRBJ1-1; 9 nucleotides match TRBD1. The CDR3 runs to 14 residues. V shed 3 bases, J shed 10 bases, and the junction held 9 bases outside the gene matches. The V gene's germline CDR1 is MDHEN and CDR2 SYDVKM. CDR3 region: CASSFGDRARGAFF. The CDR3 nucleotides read TGTGCCAGCAGTTTTGGGGACAGGGCCCGTGGAGCTTTCTTT. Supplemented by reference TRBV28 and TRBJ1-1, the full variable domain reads DVKVTQSSRYLVKRTGEKVFLECVQDMDHENMFWYRQDPGLGLRLIYFSYDVKMKEKGDIPEGYSVSREKKERFSLILESASTNQTSMYLCASSFGDRARGAFFGQGTRLTVV.

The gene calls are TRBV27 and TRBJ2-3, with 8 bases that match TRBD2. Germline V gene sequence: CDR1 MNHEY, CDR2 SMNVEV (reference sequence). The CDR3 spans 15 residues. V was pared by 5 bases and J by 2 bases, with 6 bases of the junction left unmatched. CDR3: CASSPLAGFTDTQYF. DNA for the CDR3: TGTGCCAGCAGTCCCCTAGCGGGTTTCACAGATACGCAGTATTTT.

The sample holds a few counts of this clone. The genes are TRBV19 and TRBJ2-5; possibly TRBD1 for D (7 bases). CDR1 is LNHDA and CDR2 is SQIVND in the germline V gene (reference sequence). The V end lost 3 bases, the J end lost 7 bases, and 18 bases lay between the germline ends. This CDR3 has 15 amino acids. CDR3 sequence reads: CASSMTAGGKGTQYF. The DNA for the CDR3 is TGTGCCAGTAGTATGACGGCAGGGGGGAAGGGGACCCAGTACTTC.

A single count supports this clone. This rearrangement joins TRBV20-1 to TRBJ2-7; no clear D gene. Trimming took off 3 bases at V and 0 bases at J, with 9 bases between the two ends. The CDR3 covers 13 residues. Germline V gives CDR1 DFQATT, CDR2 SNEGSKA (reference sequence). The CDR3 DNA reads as TGCAGTGCTAGTCCAGGAATCTCCTACGAGCAGTACTTC. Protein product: CSASPGISYEQYF.

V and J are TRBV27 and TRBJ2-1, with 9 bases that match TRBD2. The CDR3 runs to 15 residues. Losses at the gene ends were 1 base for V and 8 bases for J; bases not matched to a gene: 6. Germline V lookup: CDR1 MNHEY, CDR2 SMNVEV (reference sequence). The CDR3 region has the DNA TGTGCCAGCAGTTTATATCGGACTAGCGTCGATGAGCAGTTCTTC. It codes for CASSLYRTSVDEQFF.

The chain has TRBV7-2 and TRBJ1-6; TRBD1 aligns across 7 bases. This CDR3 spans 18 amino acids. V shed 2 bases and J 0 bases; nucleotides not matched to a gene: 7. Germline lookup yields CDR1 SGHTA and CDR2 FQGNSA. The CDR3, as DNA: TGTGCCAGCAGCTTAAAGTCGGGACAGAGCTCCTATAATTCACCCCTCCACTTT. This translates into CASSLKSGQSSYNSPLHF.

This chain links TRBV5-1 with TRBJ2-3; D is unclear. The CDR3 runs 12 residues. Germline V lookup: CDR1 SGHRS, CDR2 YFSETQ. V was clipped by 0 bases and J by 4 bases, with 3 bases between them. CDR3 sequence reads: CASSLASDTQYF. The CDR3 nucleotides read TGCGCCAGCAGCTTGGCCTCAGATACGCAGTATTTT. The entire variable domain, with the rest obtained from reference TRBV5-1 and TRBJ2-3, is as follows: KAGVTQTPRYLIKTRGQQVTLSCSPISGHRSVSWYQQTPGQGLQFLFEYFSETQRNKGNFPGRFSGRQFSNSRSEMNVSTLELGDSALYLCASSLASDTQYFGPGTRLTVL.

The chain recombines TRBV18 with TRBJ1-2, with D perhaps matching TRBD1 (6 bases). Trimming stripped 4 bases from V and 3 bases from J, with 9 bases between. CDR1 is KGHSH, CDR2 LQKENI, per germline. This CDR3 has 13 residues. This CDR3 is CASSQDSYYGYTF. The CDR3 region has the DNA TGTGCCAGCTCACAGGACAGTTACTATGGCTACACCTTC. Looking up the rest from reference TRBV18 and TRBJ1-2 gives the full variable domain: NAGVMQNPRHLVRRRGQEARLRCSPMKGHSHVYWYRQLPEEGLKFMVYLQKENIIDESGMPKERFSAEFPKEGPSILRIQQVVRGDSAAYFCASSQDSYYGYTFGSGTRLTVV.

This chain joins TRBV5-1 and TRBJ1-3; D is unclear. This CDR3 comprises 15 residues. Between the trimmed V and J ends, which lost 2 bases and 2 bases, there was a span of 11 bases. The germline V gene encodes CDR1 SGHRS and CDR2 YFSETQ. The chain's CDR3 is CASSFRTEAGNTIYF. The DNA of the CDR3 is TGCGCCAGCAGCTTCCGGACGGAGGCTGGAAACACCATATATTTT.

The CDR3 nucleotides are TGTGCCAGTAGGTCGGGACAGGGGGTTACCTACGAGCAGTACTTC. Its protein is CASRSGQGVTYEQYF. The chain is built from TRBV19 and TRBJ2-7, with 11 positions matching TRBD1. CDR1 is LNHDA and CDR2 is SQIVND in the germline V gene (reference sequence). There are 15 residues in the CDR3. V lost 6 bases to trimming and J lost 2 bases; unmatched junction nucleotides: 6.

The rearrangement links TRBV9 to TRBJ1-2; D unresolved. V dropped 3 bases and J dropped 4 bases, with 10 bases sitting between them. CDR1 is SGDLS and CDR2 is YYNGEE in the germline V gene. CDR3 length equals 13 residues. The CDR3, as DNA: TGTGCCAGCAGCGCAGAGGGATTCTATGGCTACACCTTC. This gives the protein CASSAEGFYGYTF.

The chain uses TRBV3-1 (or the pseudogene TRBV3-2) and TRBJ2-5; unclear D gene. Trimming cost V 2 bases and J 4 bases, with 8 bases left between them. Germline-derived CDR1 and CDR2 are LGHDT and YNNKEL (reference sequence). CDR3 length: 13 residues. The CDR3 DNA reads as TGTGCCAGCAGCCAACAGGTCGGAGAGACCCAGTACTTC. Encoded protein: CASSQQVGETQYF.

As DNA, the CDR3 is TGTGCCAGCAGCCACAGACGGACTGGCTACACCTTC. Translated, it gives CASSHRRTGYTF. The chain has TRBV3-1 (or the pseudogene TRBV3-2) and TRBJ1-2; D is ambiguous. Trimming cost V 3 bases and J 7 bases, with 9 bases left between them. The germline V gene has CDR1 LGHDT and CDR2 YNNKEL (reference sequence). This CDR3 is built from 12 residues.

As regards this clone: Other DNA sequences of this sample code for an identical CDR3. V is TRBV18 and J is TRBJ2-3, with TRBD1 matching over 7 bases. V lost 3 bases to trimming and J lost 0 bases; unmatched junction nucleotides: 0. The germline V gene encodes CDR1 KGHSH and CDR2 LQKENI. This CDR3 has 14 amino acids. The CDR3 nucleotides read TGTGCCAGCTCACCCAGGGGGAGCACAGATACGCAGTATTTT. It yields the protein CASSPRGSTDTQYF.

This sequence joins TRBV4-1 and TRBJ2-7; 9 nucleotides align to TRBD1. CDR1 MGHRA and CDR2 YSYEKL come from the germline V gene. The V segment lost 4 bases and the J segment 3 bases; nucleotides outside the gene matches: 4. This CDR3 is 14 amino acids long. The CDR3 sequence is CASSLRDRDYEQYF. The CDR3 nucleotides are TGCGCCAGCAGCCTCCGGGACAGGGACTACGAGCAGTACTTC.

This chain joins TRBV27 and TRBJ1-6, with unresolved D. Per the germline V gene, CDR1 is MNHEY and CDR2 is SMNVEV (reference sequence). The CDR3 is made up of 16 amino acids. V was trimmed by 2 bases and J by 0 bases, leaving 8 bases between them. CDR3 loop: CASSLRASSYNSPLHF. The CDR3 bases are TGTGCCAGCAGTTTAAGGGCGAGCTCCTATAATTCACCCCTCCACTTT.

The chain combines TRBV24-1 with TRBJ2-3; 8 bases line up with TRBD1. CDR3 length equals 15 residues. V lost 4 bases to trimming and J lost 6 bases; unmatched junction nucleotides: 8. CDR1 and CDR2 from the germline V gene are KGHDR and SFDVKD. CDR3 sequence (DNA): TGTGCCACCAGTGACACCGGGACAGGCAGGGATACGCAGTATTTT. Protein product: CATSDTGTGRDTQYF.

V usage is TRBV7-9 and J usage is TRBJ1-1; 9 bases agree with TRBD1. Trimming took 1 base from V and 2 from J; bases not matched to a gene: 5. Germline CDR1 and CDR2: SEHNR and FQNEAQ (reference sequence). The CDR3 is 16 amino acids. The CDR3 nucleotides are TGTGCCAGCAGCTTAGGGGACAGGGACTCTAACACTGAAGCTTTCTTT. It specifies CASSLGDRDSNTEAFF.

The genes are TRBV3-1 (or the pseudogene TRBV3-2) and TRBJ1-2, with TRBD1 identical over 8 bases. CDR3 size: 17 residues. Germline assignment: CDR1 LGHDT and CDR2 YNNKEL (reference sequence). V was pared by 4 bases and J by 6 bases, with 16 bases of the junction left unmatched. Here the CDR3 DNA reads TGTGCCAGCAGCCCACAGACAGGGGCCCCGTCAAGAGATGGCTACACCTTC. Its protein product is CASSPQTGAPSRDGYTF.

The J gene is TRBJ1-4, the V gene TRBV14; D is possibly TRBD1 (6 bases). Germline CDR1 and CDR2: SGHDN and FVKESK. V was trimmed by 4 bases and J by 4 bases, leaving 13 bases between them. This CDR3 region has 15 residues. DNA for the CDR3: TGTGCCAGCAGCCGGATGGGCAGGGGTAATGAAAAACTGTTTTTT. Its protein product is CASSRMGRGNEKLFF.

CDR3 DNA: TGTGCCAGAAGCGACAGGGGAGACAAGAATTCACCCCTCCACTTT. This codes for CARSDRGDKNSPLHF. This sequence joins TRBV5-3 and TRBJ1-6, with 8 bases that match TRBD1. TRBV5-3 is reported as an ORF; its role is uncertain. V was clipped by 4 bases and J by 7 bases; unmatched bases: 7. The CDR3 sequence is 15 residues long.

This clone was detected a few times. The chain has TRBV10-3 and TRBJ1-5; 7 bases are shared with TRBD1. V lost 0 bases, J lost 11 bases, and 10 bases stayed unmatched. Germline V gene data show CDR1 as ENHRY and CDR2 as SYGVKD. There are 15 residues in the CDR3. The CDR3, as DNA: TGTGCCATCAGTGAGTCCGACAGGGTCAGGGGAGCCCAGCATTTT. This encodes CAISESDRVRGAQHF.

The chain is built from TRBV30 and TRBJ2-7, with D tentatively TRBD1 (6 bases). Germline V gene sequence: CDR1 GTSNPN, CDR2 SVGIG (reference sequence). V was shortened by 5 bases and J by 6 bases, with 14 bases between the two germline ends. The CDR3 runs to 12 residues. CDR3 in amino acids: CAWEQGRGEQYF. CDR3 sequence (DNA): TGTGCCTGGGAACAGGGTCGCGGCGAGCAGTACTTC.